This T cell receptor (beta chain) was captured by sequencing in a study of graft-versus-host responses after intestinal transplantation. Turning to the study itself: Every recipient underwent anti-thymocyte globulin induction, then tacrolimus and steroids for around three years.

TCRdb keeps only in-frame clones here, not all; method: immunoSEQ multiplex PCR. The profile covers approximately 86,000 clones, with approximately 90% appearing a single time and around 0.44% taken by the ten largest. Study findings and constraints: Recipient marrow harbored GvH clones, some of which surfaced first in ileum or blood.

As for this clone: Its antigen is still unknown.

CDR3 length equals 17 residues. V gave up 0 bases and J gave up 0 bases, with 12 bases separating them. Germline assignment: CDR1 LGHNA and CDR2 YNFKEQ. The chain is built from TRBV4-2 and TRBJ1-5; TRBD1 might be the D (5 bases). The sequenced sample was unstimulated CD8+ T cells sorted from spleen or lymph node cells, obtained before transplant. The sequence derives from a human donor who was the organ donor for an intestinal transplant. The CDR3, as DNA: TGTGCCAGCAGCCAAGACGGGGGACCTTATAGCAATCAGCCCCAGCATTTT. Protein: CASSQDGGPYSNQPQHF.